Following are 9 T cell receptor beta chains from one sample sequenced in a study of siplizumab effects on memory and regulatory T cells. TCRdb's table, derived via immunoSEQ multiplex PCR, lists solely in-frame clones and lacks some. The sample lists over 80,000 clones; roughly 94% were seen once. The source material was non-Treg CD4+ T cells sorted from blood. All receptors derive from a human donor in good health.

Note on this clone: Sequence at one end of the junction differs from germline and may be a read error. As DNA, the CDR3 is TGTGCCAGCAGCCTAGAATGGACAGATAATGAAGCTTTCTTT. Protein product: CASSLEWTDNEAFF. The chain links TRBV11-2 to TRBJ1-1; D may be TRBD1 (6 bases). There are 14 residues in the CDR3. Per the germline V gene, CDR1 is SGHAT and CDR2 is FQNNGV.

The chain has TRBV19 and TRBJ2-1; 12 bases fit TRBD2. This CDR3 spans 20 amino acids. Germline CDR1 LNHDA, CDR2 SQIVND (reference sequence). V lost 5 bases, J lost 6 bases, and 20 bases stayed unmatched. CDR3 residues: CASSALSRLAGALSSNEQFF. The CDR3 bases are TGTGCCAGTAGTGCCCTCTCCCGACTAGCGGGAGCTCTTAGCTCCAATGAGCAGTTCTTC.

The chain carries TRBV6-5 and TRBJ2-4; D might be TRBD2 (5 bases). CDR3 length equals 14 residues. The germline V and J ends were trimmed by 0 bases and 6 bases, with 9 bases remaining between them. The germline V gene has CDR1 MNHEY and CDR2 SVGAGI. In DNA, the CDR3 is TGTGCCAGCAGTTACTCGACTACAGCAAACATTCAGTACTTC. Its translation is CASSYSTTANIQYF.

The V call is TRBV10-2, the J call TRBJ2-7; D not resolved. Germline assignment: CDR1 WSHSY and CDR2 SAAADI. This CDR3 is 14 amino acids long. Trimming stripped 3 bases from V and 0 bases from J, with 9 bases between. This CDR3 is CASSDGFFSYEQYF. The DNA of the CDR3 is TGCGCCAGCAGTGATGGGTTTTTCTCCTACGAGCAGTACTTC.

The J gene is TRBJ1-5, the V gene TRBV6-6; D unclear. This CDR3 comprises 16 residues. Deletions cut 2 bases from V and 1 base from J, with 12 bases between. CDR1 is MNHNY, CDR2 SVGAGI, per germline (reference sequence). CDR3 amino acids: CASSYEGFNSNQPQHF. The CDR3, as DNA: TGTGCCAGCAGTTACGAGGGATTTAACAGCAATCAGCCCCAGCATTTT.

The rearrangement joins TRBV6-5 to TRBJ1-4; 10 bases are shared with TRBD1. The germline V gene has CDR1 MNHEY and CDR2 SVGAGI. V shed 5 bases and J 7 bases; nucleotides not matched to a gene: 7. The CDR3 has 15 residues. CDR3 DNA: TGTGCCAGCAGTCGAAGGGGACAGGGGATTGAAAAACTGTTTTTT. This codes for CASSRRGQGIEKLFF.

The count of this clone is one. The chain is built from TRBV5-5 and TRBJ2-3; D might be TRBD1 (6 bases). Between the trimmed V and J ends, which lost 0 bases and 4 bases, there was a span of 18 bases. Germline V lookup: CDR1 SGHKS, CDR2 YYEKEE (reference sequence). The CDR3 is made up of 17 amino acids. The chain's CDR3 is CASSLVVGANLPDTQYF. DNA of the CDR3: TGTGCCAGCAGCTTGGTAGTGGGGGCTAACCTTCCAGATACGCAGTATTTT.

This clone came up many times. The chain has TRBV6-4 and TRBJ2-1; weak D call: TRBD1 (6 bases). CDR3 length: 14 amino acids. V gave up 0 bases and J gave up 3 bases, with 6 bases separating them. Per the germline V gene, CDR1 is MRHNA and CDR2 is SNTAGT. The CDR3 DNA reads TGTGCCAGCAGTGACTCAGGGGGCTACAATGAGCAGTTCTTC. This translates into CASSDSGGYNEQFF.

This chain uses TRBV11-2 with TRBJ2-7; D not resolved. This CDR3 contains 16 residues. Germline CDR1 is SGHAT and CDR2 is FQNNGV. Deletions cut 8 bases from V and 7 bases from J, with 27 bases between. CDR3 sequence: CASDSTPSVLGGEQYF. For the CDR3, the DNA is TGTGCCAGCGATAGCACCCCGAGTGTCCTTGGTGGGGAGCAGTACTTC.